This TCR beta chain was identified in a study of cytotoxic CD8 clonotypes in ibrutinib-treated CLL (dated by TCRdb to the early 2020s). Turning to the overall study: The cohort included around 15 treatment-naive and 11 relapsed/refractory patients; about 17 were IGHV unmutated. On average, each sample yielded around 270,000 productive templates and 94,082 productive rearrangements. Partial responses were observed in about 25 patients and complete responses in 2; after a median follow-up of roughly 62 months, remission was maintained in approximately 14 patients and progression was observed in approximately 12. The response samples were drawn at a median of around eleven months into treatment, with a range of about 6 to 40 months. Longitudinal samples were obtainable from about 30% of the roughly 86 participants in the trial. Cryopreserved peripheral blood mononuclear cells were collected at three points: before therapy, at response, and at either sustained remission or disease progression. Patients were still on ibrutinib when every remission and progressive disease sample was collected.

In the paper's terms, the time point label means: approximately twelve months on ibrutinib. For TCR beta library preparation, around 2.1 micrograms of genomic DNA were extracted from the cryopreserved PBMCs. Longitudinal blood samples from CLL patients receiving ibrutinib monotherapy were subjected to high-throughput TCR beta sequencing. The patients were enrolled in a single-center, open-label phase 2 trial of ibrutinib monotherapy. This clone was picked up a small number of times. Its specific antigen is unknown. No much larger clone is present one base from it, and per-base qualities are unavailable. Results the study describes overall, beyond this receptor: An increase in clonality was observed at ibrutinib response, with clonality remaining stable during sustained remission and falling back toward baseline at progression. Lymph node repertoires were not examined, and the timing of sampling was not matched between patients in sustained remission and those whose disease progressed. Public clonotypes were rare and either shrank or stayed stable during treatment, and the rise in clonality at ibrutinib response reflected expansion of private clonotypes. At baseline, clonality was higher than in age-matched healthy donors and showed a strong correlation with circulating CD8+ T-cell counts.

Via the germline V gene (reference sequence), CDR1 is LNHDA and CDR2 SQIVND. The CDR3 numbers 15 residues from cysteine through phenylalanine. The entry retains the CDR3 DNA only, 45 bases that are in frame from base 1. V loses 5 bases, J loses 0 bases, and the germline ends lie 11 bases apart. A MiSeq instrument was used for deep resolution sequencing, which targeted depths ranging from 1 in 1 million up to 1 in 200,000 T cells, with coverage averaging 10x for each clonotype. The immunoSEQ hsTCRB Kit was used to generate the TCR beta libraries. The published analysis was carried out like this. The data were analyzed with ImmunoSEQ Analyzer and ImmunoSEQ Data Assistant, and V, D and J gene assignments followed IMGT definitions. Clonality, with values ranging from 0 to 1, was calculated as one minus the normalized Shannon entropy of productive rearrangement frequencies. Only overrepresented clonotypes making up at least 0.05% of the repertoire of each patient were included in the public clonotype analysis. Roughly 13 age-matched healthy donor repertoires from immuneACCESS were used as controls for clonality. TCRdb took over this immuneACCESS table, retaining in-frame rearrangements with V and J assigned. Such tables are incomplete; in checked studies, under half of the missing clones stem from an unresolved V gene, and the remainder is unexplained. V and J calls and clone size are those listed in that table; D and trimming were worked out from the DNA. The sample table records some 150,000 clones; about 80% of these occur just once. The ten largest clones add up to 9.5% to 15% of the sample.

Here the chain combines TRBV19 and TRBJ2-4; a tentative D match to TRBD2 spans 5 bases. Sample: PBMCs, taken after 12 months of ibrutinib treatment. The clonotype originates from a human donor with chronic lymphocytic leukemia. The CDR3 protein: CASSERELAKNIQYF. The sequenced DNA is TGTGCCAGTAGTGAGAGGGAGCTAGCCAAAAACATTCAGTACTTC.